The 5 T cell receptor beta chains reported below all come from one sample, sequenced in a study of blood T cell repertoires in COVID-19 (dated by TCRdb to the early 2020s). Library creation used the immunoSEQ multiplex PCR assay. TCRdb carries this immuneACCESS record with in-frame sequences only. Its versions omit some clonotypes, under half of them owing to an unresolved V gene in the studies checked, with the rest unexplained. In this sample the table shows 100,000 to 150,000 clones, about 81% of which occur a single time. 3.8% of the sample is taken by the ten largest. Sequenced material: peripheral blood. The receptors shown here come from a woman in her forties or fifties with acute or convalescent COVID-19.

The rearrangement links TRBV28 to TRBJ1-2; 12 nucleotides align to TRBD1. V gave up 6 bases and J gave up 3 bases; unmatched junction bases: 5. Germline assignment: CDR1 MDHEN and CDR2 SYDVKM. The CDR3 runs 15 residues. CDR3 sequence: CASSQGQGAYYGYTF. As DNA, the CDR3 is TGTGCCAGCAGCCAGGGACAGGGGGCATACTATGGCTACACCTTC.

The chain joins TRBV3-1 (or the pseudogene TRBV3-2) to TRBJ1-6, with a weak D call TRBD1 (6 bases). V lost 5 bases, J lost 10 bases, and 15 bases lay in between. This CDR3 has 14 amino acids. The V gene's germline CDR1 is LGHDT and CDR2 YNNKEL (reference sequence). CDR3 in DNA: TGTGCCAGCAGCTCAGACAGGCTTTTATCACCCCTCCACTTT. Amino acids: CASSSDRLLSPLHF.

The CDR3 here is CASSQGSRLEQYF. In nucleotides, the CDR3 is TGTGCCAGCAGCCAAGGCTCGCGCCTCGAGCAGTACTTC. V is TRBV3-1 (or the pseudogene TRBV3-2) and J is TRBJ2-7, with unresolved D. Trimming stripped 1 base from V and 6 bases from J, with 10 bases between. Looked up from germline, CDR1 is LGHDT and CDR2 is YNNKEL (reference sequence). The CDR3 is 13 residues long.

The chain has TRBV18 and TRBJ2-6, with D tentatively TRBD1 (6 bases). Trimming took 3 bases from V and 2 from J, leaving 17 bases between them. Per the germline V gene, CDR1 is KGHSH and CDR2 is LQKENI. This CDR3 comprises 18 residues. In DNA, the CDR3 is TGTGCCAGCTCACCCCAAAGGAGACAGGCGGCTGGGGCCAACGTCCTGACTTTC. Translation: CASSPQRRQAAGANVLTF. Full variable domain (outside the CDR3, taken from reference TRBV18 and TRBJ2-6): NAGVMQNPRHLVRRRGQEARLRCSPMKGHSHVYWYRQLPEEGLKFMVYLQKENIIDESGMPKERFSAEFPKEGPSILRIQQVVRGDSAAYFCASSPQRRQAAGANVLTFGAGSRLTVL.

The chain links TRBV6-5 to TRBJ2-7; D perhaps matches TRBD1 (5 bases). With 7 bases removed from V and 6 bases from J, the gap between germline ends came to 16 bases. CDR1 and CDR2 from the germline V gene are MNHEY and SVGAGI. This CDR3 region has 13 residues. The CDR3 sequence: CASIKTRGSEQYF. The CDR3 DNA sequence: TGTGCCAGCATCAAGACAAGGGGTTCCGAGCAGTACTTC.